The rows below give T cell receptor beta chains drawn from one sample of a study of cytomegalovirus exposure and HLA in healthy donors. Clones were read by immunoSEQ multiplex PCR, and TCRdb kept only the in-frame ones, dropping some. The sample has about 94,000 clones, about four fifths seen once; the top ten hold approximately 3.8%. Sample: PBMCs. The source is a woman aged 40 to 50 in good health and CMV-seronegative. Each CDR3 is given with its conserved first and last residue. The order of the fields is J gene, D gene, V gene, clone size, CDR3 protein, CDR3 DNA. D genes are given only for firm matches. Clone size is given for some rows only: seen once, a few or many times, or a class if the clone is expanded.

TRBJ1-3	TRBD1	TRBV6-5	NA	CATRQGSGTIYF	TGTGCCACCAGACAGGGATCGGGCACCATATATTTT
TRBJ2-1	TRBD2	TRBV29-1	NA	CSVVLAGGPSEQFF	TGCAGCGTTGTATTGGCGGGGGGGCCGAGTGAGCAGTTCTTC
TRBJ1-5	TRBD1	TRBV5-1	NA	CASSPGAGGTQPQHF	TGCGCCAGCAGCCCGGGGGCAGGGGGCACTCAGCCCCAGCATTTT
TRBJ2-7	TRBD2	TRBV6-1	NA	CASSENGLANEQYF	TGTGCCAGCAGTGAAAACGGACTAGCAAACGAGCAGTACTTC
TRBJ1-6	NA	TRBV28	NA	CASSLFGGSYNSPLHF	TGTGCCAGCAGCCTGTTTGGGGGGTCCTATAATTCACCCCTCCACTTT
TRBJ1-2	TRBD1	TRBV19	NA	CASSIGQGAAIGYTF	TGTGCCAGTAGTATCGGACAGGGGGCCGCTATTGGCTACACCTTC
TRBJ1-3	NA	TRBV6-6	NA	CASSFRGNGNTIYF	TGTGCCAGCAGTTTTAGGGGTAATGGAAACACCATATATTTT
TRBJ1-6	TRBD1	TRBV2	NA	CASVNQGVRNSPLHF	TGTGCCAGCGTAAATCAGGGGGTTCGGAATTCACCCCTCCACTTT
TRBJ1-1	NA	TRBV5-1	NA	CASSLGRGGLGNTEAFF	TGCGCCAGCAGCTTGGGTCGCGGGGGGCTTGGAAACACTGAAGCTTTCTTT
TRBJ1-5	NA	TRBV9	NA	CASSAQGYSNQPQHF	TGTGCCAGCAGCGCCCAGGGGTATAGCAATCAGCCCCAGCATTTT
TRBJ2-1	TRBD1	TRBV2	few	CASSRQGSYNEQFF	TGTGCCAGCAGTAGACAGGGGTCCTACAATGAGCAGTTCTTC
TRBJ2-2	NA	TRBV4-3	NA	CASSQGKDSGNTGELFF	TGCGCCAGCAGCCAGGGCAAGGACAGTGGGAACACCGGGGAGCTGTTTTTT
TRBJ1-1	NA	TRBV6-5	NA	CATRKAAGARGAFF	TGTGCCACCCGTAAGGCGGCAGGGGCTCGAGGAGCTTTCTTT
TRBJ2-1	TRBD2	TRBV6-6	once	CASRQGLVFNDEQFF	TGTGCCAGTCGTCAGGGACTAGTATTTAACGATGAGCAGTTCTTC
TRBJ2-5	TRBD2	TRBV9	NA	CASSVGPAGGSQETQYF	TGTGCCAGCAGCGTAGGTCCAGCGGGGGGGTCACAAGAGACCCAGTACTTC
TRBJ1-2	NA	TRBV9	NA	CASSATDRQPNYGYTF	TGTGCCAGCAGCGCGACTGACAGGCAGCCTAACTATGGCTACACCTTC
TRBJ2-7	TRBD2	TRBV7-2	NA	CASSLVYGGSSYEQYF	TGTGCCAGCAGCTTAGTCTACGGGGGGAGCTCCTACGAGCAGTACTTC
TRBJ2-1	NA	TRBV6-6	NA	CASSEDSHGEQFF	TGTGCCAGCAGTGAGGACTCGCACGGTGAGCAGTTCTTC
TRBJ1-2	NA	TRBV2	NA	CASSVTGLNYGYTF	TGTGCCAGCAGCGTTACAGGGCTCAACTATGGCTACACCTTC
TRBJ1-5	NA	TRBV19	NA	CASSIDRGTPNQPQHF	TGTGCCAGTAGTATTGATAGGGGGACACCCAATCAGCCCCAGCATTTT
TRBJ2-3	TRBD2	TRBV9	NA	CASSVEPAGGSKYF	TGTGCCAGCAGCGTAGAGCCAGCGGGGGGCTCCAAGTATTTT
TRBJ2-5	NA	TRBV29-1	NA	CSFKHPTVEETQYF	TGCAGCTTCAAGCACCCTACGGTCGAAGAGACCCAGTACTTC
TRBJ2-7	TRBD1	TRBV30	NA	CACPRTGTSYEQYF	TGTGCCTGCCCCCGGACAGGCACCTCCTACGAGCAGTACTTC
TRBJ2-7	NA	TRBV4-1	NA	CASSQVLRSMDEQYF	TGCGCCAGCAGCCAAGTGCTCAGATCCATGGACGAGCAGTACTTC
TRBJ1-1	NA	TRBV7-9	NA	CASSLGGLDTEAFF	TGTGCCAGCAGCTTAGGGGGCCTTGACACTGAAGCTTTCTTT
TRBJ1-1	NA	TRBV4-1	NA	CASSQDLGGQAAMNTEAFF	TGCGCCAGCAGCCAAGATCTGGGGGGTCAGGCCGCCATGAACACTGAAGCTTTCTTT
TRBJ2-1	TRBD2	TRBV10-3	NA	CAISVGTSGERNEQFF	TGTGCCATCAGTGTTGGGACTAGCGGGGAGCGGAATGAGCAGTTCTTC
TRBJ2-1	TRBD1	TRBV11-3	NA	CASSLHGTGDYEQFF	TGTGCCAGCAGCCTCCACGGGACAGGGGACTATGAGCAGTTCTTC
TRBJ1-5	NA	TRBV9	NA	CASSQSPTNNQPQHF	TGTGCCAGCAGCCAATCTCCGACAAACAATCAGCCCCAGCATTTT
TRBJ1-2	NA	TRBV11-1	NA	CASSLALGAGGYTF	TGTGCCAGCAGCTTAGCGCTAGGGGCAGGAGGCTACACCTTC
TRBJ1-5	TRBD1	TRBV2	NA	CATAPIDRGTQPQHF	TGTGCCACCGCTCCGATAGACAGGGGCACTCAGCCCCAGCATTTT
TRBJ2-1	TRBD1	TRBV5-1	NA	CASSYDRQGAFF	TGCGCCAGCAGCTATGATAGACAGGGGGCATTCTTC
TRBJ1-1	NA	TRBV2	once	CASSEVRAGPNTEAFF	TGTGCCAGCAGTGAAGTTCGGGCAGGGCCGAACACTGAAGCTTTCTTT
TRBJ1-1	NA	TRBV6-5	NA	CASSLSQGGNTEAFF	TGTGCCAGCAGTTTATCACAGGGTGGAAACACTGAAGCTTTCTTT
TRBJ1-4	TRBD1	TRBV7-2	NA	CASSGRQGPEKLFF	TGTGCCAGCAGCGGAAGACAGGGACCTGAAAAACTGTTTTTT
TRBJ1-1	TRBD1	TRBV19	NA	CASSTTGGRKTEAFF	TGTGCCAGTAGTACCACAGGGGGCCGGAAGACTGAAGCTTTCTTT
TRBJ1-5	NA	TRBV12-5	NA	CASGSGLNQPQHF	TGTGCTAGTGGCTCCGGTCTTAATCAGCCCCAGCATTTT
TRBJ1-5	NA	TRBV6-5	NA	CASSYSFQGQGPQHF	TGTGCCAGCAGTTACTCGTTTCAGGGCCAAGGGCCCCAGCATTTT
TRBJ1-1	NA	TRBV14	NA	CASSPPVMNTEAFF	TGTGCCAGCAGCCCCCCAGTGATGAACACTGAAGCTTTCTTT
TRBJ1-5	TRBD1	TRBV27	few	CASSWTGNQPQHF	TGTGCCAGCAGTTGGACAGGGAATCAGCCCCAGCATTTT
TRBJ2-2	NA	TRBV30	NA	CAWSVEVSNTGELFF	TGTGCCTGGAGTGTAGAGGTCTCGAACACCGGGGAGCTGTTTTTT
TRBJ1-1	NA	TRBV9	NA	CASSVEQVATEAFF	TGTGCCAGCAGCGTAGAACAGGTGGCCACTGAAGCTTTCTTT
TRBJ2-5	NA	TRBV29-1	NA	CSVEDGRGEYF	TGCAGCGTTGAAGACGGCAGGGGCGAATACTTC
TRBJ2-3	TRBD1	TRBV5-1	NA	CASSSTGQLDTQYF	TGCGCCAGCAGCTCGACAGGGCAACTAGATACGCAGTATTTT
TRBJ1-2	TRBD1	TRBV9	NA	CASSVGGGHYGYTF	TGTGCCAGCAGCGTAGGAGGGGGCCACTATGGCTACACCTTC
TRBJ2-2	TRBD1	TRBV29-1	once	CSGGQTNTGELFF	TGCAGCGGGGGACAGACGAACACCGGGGAGCTGTTTTTT
TRBJ1-5	NA	TRBV19	NA	CASSRQGINQPQHF	TGTGCCAGTAGTAGGCAGGGGATCAATCAGCCCCAGCATTTT
TRBJ2-1	TRBD1	TRBV5-6	NA	CASSSRDREFF	TGTGCCAGCAGCTCCCGGGACAGGGAGTTCTTC
TRBJ2-3	TRBD2	TRBV27	NA	CASRKERGKDTQYF	TGTGCCAGCAGGAAGGAGCGGGGGAAGGATACGCAGTATTTT
TRBJ1-2	NA	TRBV7-9	NA	CASSRLTWGDYGYTF	TGTGCCAGCAGCCGACTCACCTGGGGGGATTATGGCTACACCTTC
TRBJ2-4	TRBD1	TRBV6-1	NA	CASSELRRDSIAKNIQYF	TGTGCCAGCAGTGAATTAAGACGGGACAGCATAGCCAAAAACATTCAGTACTTC
TRBJ1-4	NA	TRBV4-3	NA	CASSQDKREKLFF	TGCGCCAGCAGCCAAGACAAGAGAGAAAAACTGTTTTTT
TRBJ2-1	TRBD2	TRBV7-2	NA	CASSRSGGPPFYNEQFF	TGTGCCAGCAGTAGGAGCGGGGGGCCCCCTTTTTACAATGAGCAGTTCTTC
TRBJ2-7	TRBD2	TRBV18	NA	CASASSGGGSGQYF	TGTGCCAGCGCATCTAGCGGGGGAGGATCCGGGCAGTACTTC
TRBJ1-1	NA	TRBV5-4	few	CASSFSRDTEAFF	TGTGCCAGCAGCTTCTCCCGCGACACTGAAGCTTTCTTT
TRBJ1-5	TRBD1	TRBV5-4	NA	CASSWGGTGVTGNQPQHF	TGTGCCAGCAGCTGGGGTGGGACAGGGGTGACGGGCAATCAGCCCCAGCATTTT
TRBJ2-6	NA	TRBV30	NA	CAWRGVAGSGANVLTF	TGTGCCTGGAGAGGGGTGGCTGGGTCTGGGGCCAACGTCCTGACTTTC
TRBJ2-7	NA	TRBV7-2	once	CAGSVQGYEQYF	TGTGCCGGCAGCGTACAGGGTTACGAGCAGTACTTC
TRBJ1-2	NA	TRBV6-5	NA	CASSYSTGLYGYTF	TGTGCCAGCAGTTACTCGACAGGACTCTATGGCTACACCTTC